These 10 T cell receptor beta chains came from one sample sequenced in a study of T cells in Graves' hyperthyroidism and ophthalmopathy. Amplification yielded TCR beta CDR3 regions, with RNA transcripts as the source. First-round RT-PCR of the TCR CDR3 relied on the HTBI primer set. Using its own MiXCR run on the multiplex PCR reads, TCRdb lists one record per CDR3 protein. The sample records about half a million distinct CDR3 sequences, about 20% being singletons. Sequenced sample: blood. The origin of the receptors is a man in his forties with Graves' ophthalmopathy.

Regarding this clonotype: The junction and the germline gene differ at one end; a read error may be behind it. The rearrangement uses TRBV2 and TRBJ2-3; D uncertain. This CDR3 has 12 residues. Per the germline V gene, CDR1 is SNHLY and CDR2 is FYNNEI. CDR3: CAGSQNTDTQYF. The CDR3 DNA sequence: TGTGCCGGCAGTCAAAACACAGATACGCAGTATTTT. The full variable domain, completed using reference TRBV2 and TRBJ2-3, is EPEVTQTPSHQVTQMGQEVILRCVPISNHLYFYWYRQILGQKVEFLVSFYNNEISEKSEIFDDQFSVERPDGSNFTLKIRSTKLEDSAMYFCAGSQNTDTQYFGPGTRLTVL.

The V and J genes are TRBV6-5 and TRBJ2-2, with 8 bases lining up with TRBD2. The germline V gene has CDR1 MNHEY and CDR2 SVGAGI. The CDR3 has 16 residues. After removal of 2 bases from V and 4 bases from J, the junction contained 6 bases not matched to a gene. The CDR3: CASSYPGGAGTGELFF. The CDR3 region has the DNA TGTGCCAGCAGTTACCCGGGGGGGGCGGGCACCGGGGAGCTGTTTTTT.

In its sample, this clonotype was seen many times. The CDR3, as DNA: TGCAGTGCTAGAGATCTCTACCAGCCACCGTACACAGATACGCAGTATTTT. It yields the protein CSARDLYQPPYTDTQYF. The chain recombines TRBV20-1 with TRBJ2-3; no firm D call. Germline V gene data show CDR1 as DFQATT and CDR2 as SNEGSKA (reference sequence). Trimming shortened V by 0 bases and J by 2 bases, and 18 bases separated the two germline ends. The CDR3 contains 17 residues.

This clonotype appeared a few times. DNA of the CDR3: TGTGCCAGCAGCCGACTAGCGTCTAGCACAGATACGCAGTATTTT. Its protein is CASSRLASSTDTQYF. The gene calls are TRBV7-3 and TRBJ2-3; 8 bases map to TRBD2. With 5 bases clipped from V and 0 bases from J, the junction kept 4 bases outside the gene matches. Per the germline V gene, CDR1 is SGHTA and CDR2 is FQGTGA. The CDR3 extends over 15 amino acids. Combining the CDR3 with reference TRBV7-3 and TRBJ2-3 gives the whole variable domain GAGVSQTPSNKVTEKGKYVELRCDPISGHTALYWYRQSLGQGPEFLIYFQGTGAADDSGLPNDRFFAVRPEGSVSTLKIQRTERGDSAVYLCASSRLASSTDTQYFGPGTRLTVL.

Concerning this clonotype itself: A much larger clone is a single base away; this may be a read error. The CDR3: CTSSELTGGRDTQYF. The CDR3, as DNA: TGTACCAGCAGTGAACTGACAGGGGGCCGGGATACGCAGTATTTT. V gene TRBV2 combines with J gene TRBJ2-3; TRBD1 agrees at 10 bases. The CDR3 has 15 residues. In germline, CDR1 is SNHLY, CDR2 FYNNEI. The complete variable domain, with remaining parts taken from reference TRBV2 and TRBJ2-3, reads EPEVTQTPSHQVTQMGQEVILRCVPISNHLYFYWYRQILGQKVEFLVSFYNNEISEKSEIFDDQFSVERPDGSNFTLKIRSTKLEDSAMYFCTSSELTGGRDTQYFGPGTRLTVL.

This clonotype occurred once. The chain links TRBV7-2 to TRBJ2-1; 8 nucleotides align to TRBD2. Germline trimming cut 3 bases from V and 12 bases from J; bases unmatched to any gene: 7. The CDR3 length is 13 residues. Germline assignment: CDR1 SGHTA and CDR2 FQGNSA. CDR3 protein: CASSFEGAGGQFF. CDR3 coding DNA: TGTGCCAGCAGCTTTGAAGGGGCGGGGGGGCAGTTCTTC.

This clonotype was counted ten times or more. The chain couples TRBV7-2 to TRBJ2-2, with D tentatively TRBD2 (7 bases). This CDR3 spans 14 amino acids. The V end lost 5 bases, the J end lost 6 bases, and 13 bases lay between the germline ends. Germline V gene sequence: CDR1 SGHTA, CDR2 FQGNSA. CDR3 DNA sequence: TGTGCCAGCAGCCCTAGGGGGGGGGCCGGGGAGCTGTTTTTT. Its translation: CASSPRGGAGELFF. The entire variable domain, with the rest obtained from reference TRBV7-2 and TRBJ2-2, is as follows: GAGVSQSPSNKVTEKGKDVELRCDPISGHTALYWYRQSLGQGLEFLIYFQGNSAPDKSGLPSDRFSAERTGGSVSTLTIQRTQQEDSAVYLCASSPRGGAGELFFGEGSRLTVL.

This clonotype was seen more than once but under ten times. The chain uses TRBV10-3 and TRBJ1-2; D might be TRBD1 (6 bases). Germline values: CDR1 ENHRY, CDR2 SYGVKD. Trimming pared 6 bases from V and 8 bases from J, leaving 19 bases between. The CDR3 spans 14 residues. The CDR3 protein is CAIRRDNGRQGYTF. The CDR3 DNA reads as TGTGCCATCAGACGGGACAACGGAAGGCAGGGCTACACCTTC.

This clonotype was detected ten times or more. The CDR3 protein is CASSPAGQSSYNSPLHF. CDR3 in DNA: TGTGCCAGCAGTCCCGCGGGGCAGAGCTCCTATAATTCACCCCTCCACTTT. The chain links TRBV28 to TRBJ1-6, with a possible D match to TRBD1 (5 bases). This CDR3 region has 17 residues. Trimming removed 5 bases from V and 0 bases from J, with 14 bases in between. The germline gives CDR1 MDHEN, CDR2 SYDVKM.

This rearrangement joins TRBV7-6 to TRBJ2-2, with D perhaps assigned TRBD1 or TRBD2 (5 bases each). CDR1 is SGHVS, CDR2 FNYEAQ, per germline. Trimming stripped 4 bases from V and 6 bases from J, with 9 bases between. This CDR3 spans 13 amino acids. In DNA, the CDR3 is TGTGCCAGCAGCTCCATGGGGGCCGGGGAGCTGTTTTTT. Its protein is CASSSMGAGELFF.